The clone carrying this T cell receptor (beta chain) has only one observation. The antigen is undetermined. In germline, CDR1 is SGHRS, CDR2 YFSETQ. The CDR3 is made up of 14 amino acids. V lost 1 base and J lost 0, with 7 bases in between. Sequenced by immunoSEQ multiplex PCR; TCRdb stores in-frame clones only, minus some. The table includes about 35,000 clones, 90% detected once. These data are taken from a study of PD-1 blockade in classical Hodgkin lymphoma. Points from the study as a whole: Newly diagnosed patients had diversity similar to the baseline diversity of complete responders.

Every patient experienced relapse after autologous stem cell transplantation, and brentuximab vedotin exposure varied. Magnetic negative selection was used to purify CD4+ T cells from thawed PBMCs. Responses achieved at best were complete response, partial response or progressive disease. Sequencing was performed on CD4+ T cells from blood, taken at baseline. The sequence came from a human donor with classical Hodgkin lymphoma. This rearrangement joins TRBV5-1 to TRBJ2-5, with D uncertain. CDR3 DNA: TGCGCCAGCAGCTTGCCCGGAAACCAAGAGACCCAGTACTTC. Translated, it gives CASSLPGNQETQYF.